This T cell receptor (beta chain) stems from a study of shared clonotypes between healthy human individuals. Per the authors' pipeline: ImmunoSEQ yielded junction-only sequences lacking quality scores, so filtering differed. Libraries were prepared by immunoSEQ multiplex PCR; TCRdb keeps only in-frame clonotypes and omits some of them. The D gene and trimming were derived from the DNA, and the V and J assignments and clone size from that table. The sample carries 400,000 to 500,000 clones, 76% recorded once. Germline values: CDR1 SGHRS, CDR2 YFSETQ. The CDR3 consists of 16 residues. Trimming shortened V by 4 bases and J by 2 bases, and 19 bases separated the two germline ends. Adult donors, all healthy and HIV-negative, had no recent acute infections or vaccinations.

Sequences were obtained from PBMCs. The clonotype comes from a middle-aged woman in good health. Some clones in this sample may be carry-over from other donors' samples. The chain uses TRBV5-1 and TRBJ2-7; D perhaps matches TRBD1 (6 bases). CDR3: CASSVGTFGIPYEQYF. The CDR3 DNA is TGCGCCAGCAGCGTCGGGACATTCGGAATCCCCTACGAGCAGTACTTC.